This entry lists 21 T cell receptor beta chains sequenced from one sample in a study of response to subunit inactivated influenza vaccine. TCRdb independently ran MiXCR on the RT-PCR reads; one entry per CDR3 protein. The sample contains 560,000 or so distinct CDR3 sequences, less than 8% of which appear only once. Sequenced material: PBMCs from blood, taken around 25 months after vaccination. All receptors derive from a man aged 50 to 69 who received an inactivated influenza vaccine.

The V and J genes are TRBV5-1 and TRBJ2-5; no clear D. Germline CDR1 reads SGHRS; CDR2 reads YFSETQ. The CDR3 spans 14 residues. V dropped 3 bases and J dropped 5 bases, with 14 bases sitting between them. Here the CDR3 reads CASSSLMGSETQYF. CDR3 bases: TGCGCCAGCAGCTCCCTGATGGGGTCGGAGACCCAGTACTTC.

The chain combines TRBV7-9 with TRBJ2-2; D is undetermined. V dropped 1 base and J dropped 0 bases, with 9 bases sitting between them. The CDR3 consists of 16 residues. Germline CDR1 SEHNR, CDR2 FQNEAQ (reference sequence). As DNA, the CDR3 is TGTGCCAGCAGCTTAGTTGGACGAACGAACACCGGGGAGCTGTTTTTT. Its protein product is CASSLVGRTNTGELFF. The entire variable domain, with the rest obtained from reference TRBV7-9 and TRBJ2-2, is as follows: DTGVSQNPRHKITKRGQNVTFRCDPISEHNRLYWYRQTLGQGPEFLTYFQNEAQLEKSRLLSDRFSAERPKGSFSTLEIQRTEQGDSAMYLCASSLVGRTNTGELFFGEGSRLTVL.

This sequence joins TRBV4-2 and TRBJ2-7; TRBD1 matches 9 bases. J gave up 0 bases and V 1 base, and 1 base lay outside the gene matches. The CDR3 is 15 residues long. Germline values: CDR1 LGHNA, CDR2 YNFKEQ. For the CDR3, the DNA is TGTGCCAGCAGCCAAGGGGACAGGGACTCCTACGAGCAGTACTTC. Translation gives CASSQGDRDSYEQYF.

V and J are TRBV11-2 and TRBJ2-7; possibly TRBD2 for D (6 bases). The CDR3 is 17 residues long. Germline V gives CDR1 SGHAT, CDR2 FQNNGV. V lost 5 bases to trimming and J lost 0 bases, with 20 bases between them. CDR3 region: CASSQIRRGNYSYEQYF. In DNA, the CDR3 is TGTGCCAGCAGCCAGATACGGAGGGGAAATTACTCCTACGAGCAGTACTTC.

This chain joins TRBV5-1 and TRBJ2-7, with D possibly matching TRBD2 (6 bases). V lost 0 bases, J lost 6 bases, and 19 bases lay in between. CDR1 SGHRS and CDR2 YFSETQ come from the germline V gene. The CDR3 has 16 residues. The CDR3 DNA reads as TGCGCCAGCAGCTTGGCCGGGGGAGAACCCAAAGGCGAGCAGTACTTC. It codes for CASSLAGGEPKGEQYF.

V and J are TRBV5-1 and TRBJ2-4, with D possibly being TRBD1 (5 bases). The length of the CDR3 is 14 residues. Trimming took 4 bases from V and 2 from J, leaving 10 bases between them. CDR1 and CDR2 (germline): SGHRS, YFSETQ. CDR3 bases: TGCGCCAGCAGCCCTCAGGGATCCAAAAACATTCAGTACTTC. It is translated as CASSPQGSKNIQYF. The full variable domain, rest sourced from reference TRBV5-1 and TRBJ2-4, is KAGVTQTPRYLIKTRGQQVTLSCSPISGHRSVSWYQQTPGQGLQFLFEYFSETQRNKGNFPGRFSGRQFSNSRSEMNVSTLELGDSALYLCASSPQGSKNIQYFGAGTRLSVL.

CDR3 bases: TGCAGTGCTAACAGACCCTCGGGGAGCAATCAGCCCCAGCATTTT. It translates to CSANRPSGSNQPQHF. The rearrangement links TRBV20-1 to TRBJ1-5; no definite D call. This CDR3 contains 15 residues. Per the germline V gene, CDR1 is DFQATT and CDR2 is SNEGSKA (reference sequence). V lost 4 bases and J lost 1, with 14 bases in between.

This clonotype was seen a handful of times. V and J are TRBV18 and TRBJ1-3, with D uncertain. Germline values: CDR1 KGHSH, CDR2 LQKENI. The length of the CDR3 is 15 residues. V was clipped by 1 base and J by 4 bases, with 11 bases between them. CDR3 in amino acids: CASSPQGRSGNTIYF. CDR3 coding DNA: TGTGCCAGCTCACCACAGGGCCGCTCCGGAAACACCATATATTTT.

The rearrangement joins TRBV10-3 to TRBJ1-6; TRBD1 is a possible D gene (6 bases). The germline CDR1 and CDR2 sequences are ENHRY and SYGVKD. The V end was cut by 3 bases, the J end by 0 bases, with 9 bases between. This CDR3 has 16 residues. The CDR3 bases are TGTGCCATCAGTGATGGAGGGGGCTCCTATAATTCACCCCTCCACTTT. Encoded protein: CAISDGGGSYNSPLHF.

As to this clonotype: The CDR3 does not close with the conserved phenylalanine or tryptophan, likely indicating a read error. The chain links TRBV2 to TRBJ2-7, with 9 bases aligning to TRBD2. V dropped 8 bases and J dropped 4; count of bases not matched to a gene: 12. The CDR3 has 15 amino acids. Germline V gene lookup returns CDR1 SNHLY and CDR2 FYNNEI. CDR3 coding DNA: TGTGCCAGCGTGGCTAGCGGGGTGGCGAGATACGAGCAGTACTCC. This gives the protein CASVASGVARYEQYS.

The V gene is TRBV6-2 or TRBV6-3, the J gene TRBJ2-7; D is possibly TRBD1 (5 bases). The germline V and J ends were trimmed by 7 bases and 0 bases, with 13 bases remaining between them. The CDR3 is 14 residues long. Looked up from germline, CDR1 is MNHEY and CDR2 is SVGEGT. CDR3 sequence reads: CASKTVTSSYEQYF. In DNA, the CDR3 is TGTGCCAGCAAGACAGTAACGAGCTCCTACGAGCAGTACTTC.

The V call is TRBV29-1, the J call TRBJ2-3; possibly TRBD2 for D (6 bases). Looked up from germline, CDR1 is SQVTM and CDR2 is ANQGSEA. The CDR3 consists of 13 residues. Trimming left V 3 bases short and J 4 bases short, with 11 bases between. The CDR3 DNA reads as TGCAGCGTTGATTCCCCGGGAGCAGATACGCAGTATTTT. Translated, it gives CSVDSPGADTQYF.

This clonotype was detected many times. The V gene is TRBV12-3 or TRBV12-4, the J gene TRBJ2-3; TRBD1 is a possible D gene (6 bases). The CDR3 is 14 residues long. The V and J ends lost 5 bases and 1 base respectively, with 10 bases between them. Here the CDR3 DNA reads TGTGCCAGCAGTCGAGGACAGCGCACAGATACGCAGTATTTT. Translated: CASSRGQRTDTQYF.

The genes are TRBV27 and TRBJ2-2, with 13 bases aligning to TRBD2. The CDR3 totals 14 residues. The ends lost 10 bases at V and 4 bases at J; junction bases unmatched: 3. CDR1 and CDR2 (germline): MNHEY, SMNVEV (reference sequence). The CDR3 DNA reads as TGTGCCACCGGGACTAGCGGGGCCACCGGGGAGCTGTTTTTT. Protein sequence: CATGTSGATGELFF.

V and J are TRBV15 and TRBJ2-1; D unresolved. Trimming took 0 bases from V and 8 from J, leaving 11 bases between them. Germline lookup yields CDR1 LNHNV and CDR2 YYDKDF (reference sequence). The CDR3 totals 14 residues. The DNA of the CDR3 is TGTGCCACCAGCAGAGATGGTAAGGACCATGAGCAGTTCTTC. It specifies CATSRDGKDHEQFF.

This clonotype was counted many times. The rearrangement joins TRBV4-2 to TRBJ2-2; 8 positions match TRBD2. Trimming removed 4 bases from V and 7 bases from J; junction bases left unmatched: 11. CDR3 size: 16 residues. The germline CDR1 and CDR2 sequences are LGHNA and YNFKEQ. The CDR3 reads CASSPYAGGSDGELFF. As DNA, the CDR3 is TGTGCCAGCAGCCCCTACGCGGGAGGCAGCGACGGGGAGCTGTTTTTT.

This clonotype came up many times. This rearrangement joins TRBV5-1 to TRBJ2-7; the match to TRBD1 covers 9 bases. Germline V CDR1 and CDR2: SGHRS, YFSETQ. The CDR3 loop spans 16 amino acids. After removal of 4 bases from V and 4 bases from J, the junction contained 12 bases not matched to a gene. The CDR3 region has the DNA TGCGCCAGCAGCCCGTCAACAGGGGGCATCGGATACGAGCAGTACTTC. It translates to CASSPSTGGIGYEQYF.

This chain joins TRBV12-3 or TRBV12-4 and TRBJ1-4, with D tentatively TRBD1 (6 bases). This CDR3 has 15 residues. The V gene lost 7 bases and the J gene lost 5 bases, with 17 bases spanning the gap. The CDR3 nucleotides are TGTGCCAGCAAAGGGGGGACACTGGGGAATGAAAAACTGTTTTTT. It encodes CASKGGTLGNEKLFF.

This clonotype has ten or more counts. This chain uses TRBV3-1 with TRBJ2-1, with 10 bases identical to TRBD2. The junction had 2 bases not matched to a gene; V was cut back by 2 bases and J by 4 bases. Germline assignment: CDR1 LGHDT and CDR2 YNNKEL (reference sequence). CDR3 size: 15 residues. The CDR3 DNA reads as TGTGCCAGCAGCCAACAACTAGCGGGATACAATGAGCAGTTCTTC. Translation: CASSQQLAGYNEQFF.

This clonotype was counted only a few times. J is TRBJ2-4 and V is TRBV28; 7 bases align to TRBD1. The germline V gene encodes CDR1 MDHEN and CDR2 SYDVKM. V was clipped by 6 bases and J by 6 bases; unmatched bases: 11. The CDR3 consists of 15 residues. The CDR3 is CASSLQGLEGNIQYF. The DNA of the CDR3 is TGTGCCAGCAGCTTACAGGGGTTGGAAGGAAACATTCAGTACTTC.

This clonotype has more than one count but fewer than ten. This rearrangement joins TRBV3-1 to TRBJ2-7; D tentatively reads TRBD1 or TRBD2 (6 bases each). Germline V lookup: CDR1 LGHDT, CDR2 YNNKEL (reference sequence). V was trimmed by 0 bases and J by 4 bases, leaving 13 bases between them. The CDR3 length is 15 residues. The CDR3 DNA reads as TGTGCCAGCAGCCAAGAAGGGGGGCGCGTATACGAGCAGTACTTC. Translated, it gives CASSQEGGRVYEQYF.